The 8 T cell receptor beta chains in this list originate from one sample, sequenced in a study of blood T cell repertoires in COVID-19. The data were produced by immunoSEQ multiplex PCR, yet TCRdb's version contains in-frame clones alone and is incomplete. The table records about 310,000 clones, 90% of them present only once. Input material: peripheral blood. The receptors were sampled from a woman aged 35 to 49 with COVID-19, enrolled during active disease.

The chain is built from TRBV15 and TRBJ2-1; TRBD2 is a possible D gene (6 bases). CDR1 is LNHNV, CDR2 YYDKDF, per germline (reference sequence). V dropped 5 bases and J dropped 0 bases, with 26 bases sitting between them. The CDR3 consists of 20 residues. The CDR3 nucleotides are TGTGCCACCAGCGGCCGGGCCCCCGGGACGGCGGGAAGCTCCTACAATGAGCAGTTCTTC. Its translation is CATSGRAPGTAGSSYNEQFF.

The chain uses TRBV5-4 and TRBJ1-2; 9 bases agree with TRBD1. The germline V gene encodes CDR1 SGHNT and CDR2 YYREEE (reference sequence). The CDR3 consists of 16 residues. Trimming took 0 bases from V and 6 from J; bases not matched to a gene: 9. The CDR3 DNA sequence: TGTGCCAGCAGCTTGGAAGGGGACAGGGCGGCAAATGGCTACACCTTC. Protein: CASSLEGDRAANGYTF.

The CDR3 reads CASSYSRTGGPYEQYF. In DNA form, the CDR3 reads TGTGCCAGCAGTTACTCGAGGACAGGGGGCCCCTACGAGCAGTACTTC. The gene calls are TRBV6-5 and TRBJ2-7; 11 positions match TRBD1. CDR1 and CDR2 from the germline V gene are MNHEY and SVGAGI. The CDR3 spans 16 residues. V dropped 0 bases and J dropped 2; count of bases not matched to a gene: 3.

The chain couples TRBV20-1 to TRBJ2-2; D is possibly TRBD1 (6 bases). CDR1 is DFQATT and CDR2 is SNEGSKA in the germline V gene (reference sequence). Trimming removed 3 bases from V and 0 bases from J, with 8 bases in between. CDR3 length equals 14 residues. CDR3 in amino acids: CSASRTANTGELFF. CDR3 nucleotide sequence: TGCAGTGCTAGTAGGACAGCGAACACCGGGGAGCTGTTTTTT.

The chain employs TRBV3-1 (or the pseudogene TRBV3-2) and TRBJ1-2; 10 bases are shared with TRBD1. Germline V CDR1 and CDR2: LGHDT, YNNKEL (reference sequence). The CDR3 extends over 16 amino acids. The V segment lost 4 bases and the J segment 5 bases; nucleotides outside the gene matches: 10. The CDR3 DNA follows: TGTGCCAGCAGCCGCATTTCGGGACAGGGGCAATATGGCTACACCTTC. This translates into CASSRISGQGQYGYTF.

The chain has TRBV4-1 and TRBJ1-6; 10 bases are a match to TRBD1. The CDR3 runs 17 residues. Germline values: CDR1 MGHRA, CDR2 YSYEKL. J lost 7 bases, V lost 0 bases, and 6 bases had no gene match. The CDR3 bases are TGCGCCAGCAGCCAAGATAAGGGACAGGGGAAAAATTCACCCCTCCACTTT. The encoded protein is CASSQDKGQGKNSPLHF.

The chain couples TRBV2 to TRBJ2-3, with 7 nucleotides matching TRBD2. The germline V gene has CDR1 SNHLY and CDR2 FYNNEI. V was clipped by 2 bases and J by 5 bases; unmatched bases: 10. The CDR3 has 16 amino acids. In DNA, the CDR3 is TGTGCCAGCAGTGAACCCTTAGCGGGTCTTCAAGATACGCAGTATTTT. It translates to CASSEPLAGLQDTQYF.

V is TRBV30 and J is TRBJ1-4, with D tentatively TRBD1 (6 bases). Trimming removed 1 base from V and 0 bases from J, with 12 bases in between. The CDR3 has 16 amino acids. Germline values: CDR1 GTSNPN, CDR2 SVGIG (reference sequence). The CDR3 DNA is TGTGCCTGGAGTGGCCGGGACACTGCAACTAATGAAAAACTGTTTTTT. Translating gives CAWSGRDTATNEKLFF.